This TCR beta chain comes out of a study of neoadjuvant nivolumab and ipilimumab in lung cancer. CDR3 length equals 14 residues. Trimming took 2 bases from V and 7 from J, leaving 14 bases between them. Germline CDR1 reads MGHDK; CDR2 reads SYGVNS. TCRdb's copy holds only in-frame clones and misses some; the assay was immunoSEQ multiplex PCR. The sample has about 27,000 clones, 76% seen once. Here the sequenced sample was tumor tissue, taken after neoadjuvant nivolumab, alone or with ipilimumab, at or shortly before surgery. The J gene is TRBJ1-2, the V gene TRBV25-1; a possible D gene is TRBD1 (5 bases). The receptor comes from an adult with non-small cell lung cancer. The CDR3 DNA follows: TGTGCCAGCAGTGAAGCCGGCAGGGAGGGTGGCTACACCTTC. Its protein product is CASSEAGREGGYTF.